This T cell receptor (beta chain) stems from a study of T cell responses to AZD1222 COVID-19 vaccine. General study points: Clonal diversity may have been underestimated, and the donors were mostly white British, with more females than males.

V lost 3 bases and J lost 7, with 9 bases in between. The CDR3 is 13 amino acids. Germline CDR1 reads LGHDT; CDR2 reads YNNKEL (reference sequence). Data came from immunoSEQ multiplex PCR; TCRdb stores just in-frame clones and leaves some out. The sample includes fewer than 110,000 clones, roughly 87% seen only once; the top ten take 16%. This clone was seen just once. Its antigen is undetermined. The rearrangement uses TRBV3-1 (or the pseudogene TRBV3-2) and TRBJ1-4; D gene uncertain. This receptor was identified in an adult in good health. This specimen was peripheral blood, taken on day 0 of AZD1222 vaccination. CDR3 bases: TGTGCCAGCAGCCAGGGAGTGGGTGAAAAACTGTTTTTT. It is translated as CASSQGVGEKLFF.